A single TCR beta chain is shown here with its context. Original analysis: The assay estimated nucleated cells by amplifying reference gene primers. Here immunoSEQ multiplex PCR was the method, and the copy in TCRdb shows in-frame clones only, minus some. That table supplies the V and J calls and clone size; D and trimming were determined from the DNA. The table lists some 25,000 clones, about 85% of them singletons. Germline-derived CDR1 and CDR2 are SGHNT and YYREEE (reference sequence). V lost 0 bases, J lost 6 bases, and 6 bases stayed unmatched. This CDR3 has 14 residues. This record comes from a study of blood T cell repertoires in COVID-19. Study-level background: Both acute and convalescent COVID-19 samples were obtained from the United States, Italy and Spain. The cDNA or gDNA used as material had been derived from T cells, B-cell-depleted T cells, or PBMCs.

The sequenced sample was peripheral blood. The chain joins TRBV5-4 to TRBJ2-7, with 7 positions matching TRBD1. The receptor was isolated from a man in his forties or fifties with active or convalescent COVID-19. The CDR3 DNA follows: TGTGCCAGCAGCTTGGGCCAAGGGGGCACCGAGCAGTACTTC. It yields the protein CASSLGQGGTEQYF.